The entry that follows covers one T cell receptor (beta chain) sequence. This sample stems from a study of shared clonotypes between healthy human individuals. The study ran the assay at deep level. Several immunoSEQ 96-well plates shared each subset's DNA, each plate a replicate. The data were produced by immunoSEQ multiplex PCR, yet TCRdb's version contains in-frame clones alone and is incomplete. The data hold about 460,000 clones, with 60% to 80% observed a single time. Nashville, Tennessee was home to all donors, each a Caucasian adult. There are 18 residues in the CDR3. The V end was cut by 4 bases, the J end by 0 bases, with 17 bases between. CDR1 is SGHRS, CDR2 YFSETQ, per germline.

The J gene is TRBJ2-6, the V gene TRBV5-1; perhaps TRBD1 as D (6 bases). The receptor comes from a woman aged 40 to 50 in good health. Some clones in this sample may be carry-over from other donors' samples. Sequencing used PBMCs. The CDR3 region is CASSDPTGLSSGANVLTF. The CDR3 DNA is TGCGCCAGCAGCGACCCAACAGGGTTAAGCTCTGGGGCCAACGTCCTGACTTTC. The entire variable domain, with the rest obtained from reference TRBV5-1 and TRBJ2-6, is as follows: KAGVTQTPRYLIKTRGQQVTLSCSPISGHRSVSWYQQTPGQGLQFLFEYFSETQRNKGNFPGRFSGRQFSNSRSEMNVSTLELGDSALYLCASSDPTGLSSGANVLTFGAGSRLTVL.